This TCR beta chain was captured by sequencing in a study of metastatic and nonmetastatic thyroid tumors. Study as a whole: Repertoires of blood and of tissue (tumor or nodule) from malignant and benign thyroid patients were compared.

In its sample, this clone was seen many times. Its antigen is currently unknown. Patients had received no treatment of any kind before thyroid surgery. Study conclusions and caveats: Reported TCR beta diversity, measured in blood and tumor, was significantly higher for malignant thyroid tumors than for benign nodules.

In the study's own analysis: The authors used CDR3 differences across clinicopathological groups to build a distant-metastasis classifier for papillary thyroid cancer. Using MiXCR, TCRdb reanalyzed the PCR reads. V and J calls and clone size were set by TCRdb, not the authors. The sample has approximately 31,000 clones, over 15% seen once. The TCR comes from a female donor with papillary thyroid cancer or a benign thyroid nodule (not recorded which). Some clones in this sample may be carry-over from other donors' samples. Material: blood.

The CDR3 sequence: CSARDNGREYEQYF. For the CDR3, the DNA is TGCAGTGCTAGAGATAACGGCAGGGAGTACGAGCAGTACTTC. The chain has TRBV20-1 and TRBJ2-7; D could derive from TRBD1 or TRBD2 (5 bases each). Looked up from germline, CDR1 is DFQATT and CDR2 is SNEGSKA (reference sequence). The V end was cut by 0 bases, the J end by 4 bases, with 13 bases between. The CDR3 length is 14 residues.